This T cell receptor beta chain was observed in a study of T cells after posttransplantation cyclophosphamide. Study outcomes and limitations: Tissue-infiltrating T cells from skin or gut overlapped little with blood T cells.

Comments on this clone: Its antigen is unidentified.

Cells defined as naive were viable CD3+CD4+ or CD3+CD8+ and CCR7+CD45RA+CD45RO-CD95-CD27+CD28+. Peripheral blood was collected from the related graft donor on the marrow donation day. Sequencing used immunoSEQ multiplex PCR; TCRdb keeps in-frame clones, though not all of them. This table has approximately 17,000 clones, roughly 94% appearing once. The sample was naive CD4+ T cells sorted from blood. This TCR was recovered from a woman aged 45-65 years in good health and a related stem cell transplant donor.

CDR3 sequence reads: CASTGLARGGYTF. Written as DNA, the CDR3 is TGTGCCAGTACTGGCCTCGCCCGCGGCGGCTACACCTTC. The rearrangement uses TRBV19 and TRBJ1-2; D not certain. The ends were cut back, 7 bases at V and 8 bases at J, with 17 bases in the middle. The CDR3 contains 13 residues. Per the germline V gene, CDR1 is LNHDA and CDR2 is SQIVND (reference sequence).